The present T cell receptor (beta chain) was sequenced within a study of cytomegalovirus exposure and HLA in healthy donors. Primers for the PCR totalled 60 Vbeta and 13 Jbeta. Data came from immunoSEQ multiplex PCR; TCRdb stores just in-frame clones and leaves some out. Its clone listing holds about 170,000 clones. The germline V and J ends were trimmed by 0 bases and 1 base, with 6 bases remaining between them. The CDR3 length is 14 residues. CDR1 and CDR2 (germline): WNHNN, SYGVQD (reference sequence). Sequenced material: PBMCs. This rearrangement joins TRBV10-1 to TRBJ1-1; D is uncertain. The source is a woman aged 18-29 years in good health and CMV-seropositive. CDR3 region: CASSESIANTEAFF. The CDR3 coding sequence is TGCGCCAGCAGTGAGTCGATAGCGAACACTGAAGCTTTCTTT.